The clone carrying this TCR beta chain was found once. Profiling relied on immunoSEQ multiplex PCR, and the TCRdb table lists in-frame clones only, not all of them. Of approximately 2,000 clones listed, approximately 84% are singletons. The sample belongs to a study of tumor T cells in aggressive B-cell lymphoma. Per the germline V gene, CDR1 is MNHEY and CDR2 is SMNVEV (reference sequence). This CDR3 is 14 amino acids long. The ends were cut back, 5 bases at V and 5 bases at J, with 13 bases in the middle. This rearrangement joins TRBV27 to TRBJ2-1, with a possible D match to TRBD2 (6 bases). This clonotype originated in an adult with diffuse large B cell lymphoma. The sequenced sample was tumor tissue. The CDR3 is CASSPRRDHNEQFF. In nucleotides, the CDR3 is TGTGCCAGCAGTCCGCGGCGGGACCACAATGAGCAGTTCTTC.